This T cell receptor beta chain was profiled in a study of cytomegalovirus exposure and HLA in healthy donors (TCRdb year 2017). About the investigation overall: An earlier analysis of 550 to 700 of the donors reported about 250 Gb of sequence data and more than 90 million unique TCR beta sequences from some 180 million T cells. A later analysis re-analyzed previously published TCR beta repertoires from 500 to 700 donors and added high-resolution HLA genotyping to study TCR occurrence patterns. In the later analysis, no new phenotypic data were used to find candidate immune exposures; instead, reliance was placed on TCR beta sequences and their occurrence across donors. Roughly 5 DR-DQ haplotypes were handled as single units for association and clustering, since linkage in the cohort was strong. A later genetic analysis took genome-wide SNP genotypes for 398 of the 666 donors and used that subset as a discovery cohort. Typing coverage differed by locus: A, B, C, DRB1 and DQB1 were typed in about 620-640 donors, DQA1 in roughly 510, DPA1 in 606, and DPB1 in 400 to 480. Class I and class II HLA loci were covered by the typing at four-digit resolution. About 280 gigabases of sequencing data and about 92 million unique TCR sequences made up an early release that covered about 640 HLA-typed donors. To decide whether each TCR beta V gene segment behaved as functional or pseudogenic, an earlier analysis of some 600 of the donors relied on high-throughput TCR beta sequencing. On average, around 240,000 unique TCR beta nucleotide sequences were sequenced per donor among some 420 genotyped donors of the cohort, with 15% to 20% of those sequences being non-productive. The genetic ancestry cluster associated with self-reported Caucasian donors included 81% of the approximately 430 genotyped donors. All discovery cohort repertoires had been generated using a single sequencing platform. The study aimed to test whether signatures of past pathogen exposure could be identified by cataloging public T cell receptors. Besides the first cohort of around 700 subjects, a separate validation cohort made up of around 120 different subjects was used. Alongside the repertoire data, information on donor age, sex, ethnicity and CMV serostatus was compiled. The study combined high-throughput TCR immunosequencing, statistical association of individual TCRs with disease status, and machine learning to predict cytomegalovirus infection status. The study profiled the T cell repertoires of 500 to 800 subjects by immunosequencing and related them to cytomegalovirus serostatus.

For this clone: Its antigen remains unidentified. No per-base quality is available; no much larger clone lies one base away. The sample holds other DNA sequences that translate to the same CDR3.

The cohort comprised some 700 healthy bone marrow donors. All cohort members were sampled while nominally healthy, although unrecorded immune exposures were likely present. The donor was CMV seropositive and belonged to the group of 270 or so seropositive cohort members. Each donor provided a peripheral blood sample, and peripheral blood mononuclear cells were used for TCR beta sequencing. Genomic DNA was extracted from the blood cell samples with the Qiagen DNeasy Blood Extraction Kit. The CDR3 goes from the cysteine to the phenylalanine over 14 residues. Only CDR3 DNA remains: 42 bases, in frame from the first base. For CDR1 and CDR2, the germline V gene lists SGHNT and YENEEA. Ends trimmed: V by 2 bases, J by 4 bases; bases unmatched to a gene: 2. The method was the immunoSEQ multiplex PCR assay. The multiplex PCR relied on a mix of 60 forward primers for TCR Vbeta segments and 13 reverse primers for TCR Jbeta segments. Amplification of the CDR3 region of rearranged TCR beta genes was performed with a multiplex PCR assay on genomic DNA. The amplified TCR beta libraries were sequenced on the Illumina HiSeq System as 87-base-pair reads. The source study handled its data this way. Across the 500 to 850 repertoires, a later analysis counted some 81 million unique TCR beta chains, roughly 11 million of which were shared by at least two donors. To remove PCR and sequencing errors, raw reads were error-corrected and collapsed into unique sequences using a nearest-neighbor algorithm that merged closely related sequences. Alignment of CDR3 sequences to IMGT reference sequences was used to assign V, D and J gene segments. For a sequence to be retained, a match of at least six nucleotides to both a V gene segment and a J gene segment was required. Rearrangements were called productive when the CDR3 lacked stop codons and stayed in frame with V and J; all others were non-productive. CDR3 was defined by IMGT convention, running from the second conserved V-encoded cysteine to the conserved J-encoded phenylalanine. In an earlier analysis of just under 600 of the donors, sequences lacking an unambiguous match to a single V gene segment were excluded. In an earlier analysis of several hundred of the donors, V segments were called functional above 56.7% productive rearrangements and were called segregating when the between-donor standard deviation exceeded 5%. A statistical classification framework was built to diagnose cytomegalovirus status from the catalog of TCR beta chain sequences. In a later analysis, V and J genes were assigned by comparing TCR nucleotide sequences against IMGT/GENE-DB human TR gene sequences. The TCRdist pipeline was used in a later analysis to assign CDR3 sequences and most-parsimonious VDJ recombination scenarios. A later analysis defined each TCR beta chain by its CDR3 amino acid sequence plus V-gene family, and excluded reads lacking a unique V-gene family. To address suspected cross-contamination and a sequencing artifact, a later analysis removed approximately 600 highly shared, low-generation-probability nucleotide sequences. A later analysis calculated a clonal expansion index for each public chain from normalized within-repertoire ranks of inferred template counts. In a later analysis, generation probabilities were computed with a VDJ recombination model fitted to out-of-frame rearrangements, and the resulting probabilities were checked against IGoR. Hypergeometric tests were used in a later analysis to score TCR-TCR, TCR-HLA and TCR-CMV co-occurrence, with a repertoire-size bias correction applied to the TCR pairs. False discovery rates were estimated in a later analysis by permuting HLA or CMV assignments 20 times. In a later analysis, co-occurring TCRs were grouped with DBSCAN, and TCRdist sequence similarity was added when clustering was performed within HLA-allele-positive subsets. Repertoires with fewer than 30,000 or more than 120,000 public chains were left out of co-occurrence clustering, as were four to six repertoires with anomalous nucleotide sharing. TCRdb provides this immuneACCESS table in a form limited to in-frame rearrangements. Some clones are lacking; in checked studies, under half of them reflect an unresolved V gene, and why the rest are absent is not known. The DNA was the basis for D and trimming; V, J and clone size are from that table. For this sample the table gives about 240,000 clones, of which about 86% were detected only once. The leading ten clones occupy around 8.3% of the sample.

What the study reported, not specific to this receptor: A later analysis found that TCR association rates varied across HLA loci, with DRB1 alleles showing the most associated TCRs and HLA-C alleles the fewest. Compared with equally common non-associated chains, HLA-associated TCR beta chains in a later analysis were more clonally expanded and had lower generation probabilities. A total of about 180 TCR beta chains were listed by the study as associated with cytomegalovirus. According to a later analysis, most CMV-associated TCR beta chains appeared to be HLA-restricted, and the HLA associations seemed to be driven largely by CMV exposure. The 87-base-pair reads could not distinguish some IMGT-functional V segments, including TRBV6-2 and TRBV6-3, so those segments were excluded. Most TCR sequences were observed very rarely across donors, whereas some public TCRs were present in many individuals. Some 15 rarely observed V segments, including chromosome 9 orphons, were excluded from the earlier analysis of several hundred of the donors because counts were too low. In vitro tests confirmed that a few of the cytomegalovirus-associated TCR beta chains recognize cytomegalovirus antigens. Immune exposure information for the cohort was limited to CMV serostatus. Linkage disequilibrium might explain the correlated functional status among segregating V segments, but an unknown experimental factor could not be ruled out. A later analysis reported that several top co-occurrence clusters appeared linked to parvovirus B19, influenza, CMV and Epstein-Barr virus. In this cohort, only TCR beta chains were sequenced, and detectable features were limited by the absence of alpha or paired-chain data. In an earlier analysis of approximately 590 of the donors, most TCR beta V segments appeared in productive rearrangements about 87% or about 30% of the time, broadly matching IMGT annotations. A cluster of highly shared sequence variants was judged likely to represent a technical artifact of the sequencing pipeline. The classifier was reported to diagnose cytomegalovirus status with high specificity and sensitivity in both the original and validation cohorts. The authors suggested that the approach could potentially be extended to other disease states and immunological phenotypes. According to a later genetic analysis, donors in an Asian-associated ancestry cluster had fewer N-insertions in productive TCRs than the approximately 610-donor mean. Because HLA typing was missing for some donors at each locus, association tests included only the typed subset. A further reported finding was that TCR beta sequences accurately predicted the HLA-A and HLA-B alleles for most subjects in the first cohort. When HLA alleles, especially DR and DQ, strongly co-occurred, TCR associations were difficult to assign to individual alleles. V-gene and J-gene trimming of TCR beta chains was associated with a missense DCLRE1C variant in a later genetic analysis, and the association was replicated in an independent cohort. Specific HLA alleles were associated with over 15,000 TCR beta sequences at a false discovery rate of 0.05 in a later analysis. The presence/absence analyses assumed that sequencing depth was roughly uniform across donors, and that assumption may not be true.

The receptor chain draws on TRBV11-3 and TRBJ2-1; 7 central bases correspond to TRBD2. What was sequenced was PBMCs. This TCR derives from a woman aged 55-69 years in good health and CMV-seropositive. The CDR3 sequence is CASSLSGEYNEQFF. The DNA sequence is TGTGCCAGCAGCTTAAGCGGGGAGTACAATGAGCAGTTCTTC. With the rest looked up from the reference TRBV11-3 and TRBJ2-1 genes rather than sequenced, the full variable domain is EAGVVQSPRYKIIEKKQPVAFWCNPISGHNTLYWYLQNLGQGPELLIRYENEEAVDDSQLPKDRFSAERLKGVDSTLKIQPAELGDSAVYLCASSLSGEYNEQFFGPGTRLTVL.